Given below is one T cell receptor beta chain in context. Its antigen is still unknown. The assay was immunoSEQ multiplex PCR, and TCRdb's table has in-frame clones only and misses some. This sample has approximately 280,000 clones, with about 87% found just once. The data were taken from a study of Ad26.COV2.S vaccination and SARS-CoV-2 variants. The overall study: Donor allocation was to the COV1001 Ad26.COV2.S trial arm. Doses of Ad26.COV2.S were injected into muscle once or twice, 56 days apart.

Study-wide points: Spike-specific TCR breadth in vaccine recipients exceeded that seen in placebo recipients.

Noted treatment: about 20 received Ad26.COV2.S at low or high dose, single or two shots; 5 received placebo; per-sample allocation not given. Sampling was done on day 63 after the first vaccine or placebo injection. This Boston cohort included adults aged 18-55 years. The receptor comes from a person aged 18 to 59 who received the Ad26.COV2.S COVID-19 vaccine or a placebo. Here the sequenced sample was peripheral blood, taken in a trial of Ad26.COV2.S vaccine versus placebo.

The CDR3 DNA follows: TGTGCCAGCACCCGGGAGCTTGGCACCGGGGAGCTGTTTTTT. It yields the protein CASTRELGTGELFF. The chain couples TRBV9 to TRBJ2-2; D possibly corresponds to TRBD2 (6 bases). The CDR3 consists of 14 residues. Per the germline V gene, CDR1 is SGDLS and CDR2 is YYNGEE. V was pared by 6 bases and J by 4 bases, with 13 bases between.